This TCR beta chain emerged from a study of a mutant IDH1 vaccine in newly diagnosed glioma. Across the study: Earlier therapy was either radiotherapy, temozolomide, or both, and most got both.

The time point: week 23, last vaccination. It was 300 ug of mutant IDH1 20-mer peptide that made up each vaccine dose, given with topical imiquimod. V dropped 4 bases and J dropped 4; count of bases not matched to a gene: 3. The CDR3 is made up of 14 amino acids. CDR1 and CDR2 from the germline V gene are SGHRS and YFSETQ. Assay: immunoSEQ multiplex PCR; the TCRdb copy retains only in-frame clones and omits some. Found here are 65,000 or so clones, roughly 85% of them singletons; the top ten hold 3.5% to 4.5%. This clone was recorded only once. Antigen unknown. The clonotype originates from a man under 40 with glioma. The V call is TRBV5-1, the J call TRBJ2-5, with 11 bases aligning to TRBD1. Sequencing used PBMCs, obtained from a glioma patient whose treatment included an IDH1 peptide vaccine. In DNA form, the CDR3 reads TGCGCCAGCAGCCTGGGACAGGGGGTAGAGACCCAGTACTTC. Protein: CASSLGQGVETQYF.